This T cell receptor (beta chain) was retrieved from a study of blood T cell repertoires in COVID-19. Across the whole study: Whether acute or convalescent, the COVID-19 samples came from the United States, Italy and Spain. PBMCs, B-cell-depleted T cells, or T cells provided the cDNA or gDNA that made up the material.

Germline loops: CDR1 LNHDA, CDR2 SQIVND (reference sequence). Between the trimmed V and J ends, which lost 4 bases and 5 bases, there was a span of 10 bases. The CDR3 has 13 residues. Per the study methods: Quantification of nucleated cells was approximated via reference gene primer amplification. Clones were sequenced by immunoSEQ multiplex PCR, and TCRdb holds only the in-frame ones, with some missing. Clone size and V and J calls were adopted from that table, with D and trimming inferred from the DNA. This table has roughly 230,000 clones, 70% to 90% appearing once. The source is a human donor in a cohort sampled during active COVID-19. The rearrangement joins TRBV19 to TRBJ2-3, with D possibly matching TRBD2 (5 bases). The sequenced sample consisted of peripheral blood. Written as DNA, the CDR3 is TGTGCCAGTAGTAGCGGGCCCAGAGATACGCAGTATTTT. Translated: CASSSGPRDTQYF.